This T cell receptor (beta chain) was found in a study of CDR3 diversity in severe acne. By share of the sample, this clonotype is medium-sized. MiXCR, run by TCRdb on the PCR reads, gives a single entry per CDR3 protein. This table holds more than 85,000 distinct CDR3 sequences, 51% found once. The germline CDR1 and CDR2 sequences are SEHNR and FQNEAQ (reference sequence). Trimming shortened V by 6 bases and J by 0 bases, and 11 bases separated the two germline ends. The CDR3 runs 14 residues. Sequences were obtained from blood. This sequence originates from a male donor with acne. The chain links TRBV7-9 to TRBJ1-1; no clear D gene. CDR3 coding DNA: TGTGCCAGCAGTTCAGGAAACGTGAACACTGAAGCTTTCTTT. Translated, it gives CASSSGNVNTEAFF.